Below, 2 T cell receptor beta chains from the same sample are listed, as sequenced in a study of T cell repertoires in cytomegalovirus infection. These receptors have no known antigen. TCRdb passed the reads through MiXCR, listing each CDR3 protein once. The data show about half a million distinct CDR3 sequences, under 45% seen once. The sample consisted of cultured PBMCs, taken from culture after CMV antigen stimulation. The receptors were gathered from a human donor in good health (CMV status not recorded). Some clones in this sample may be carry-over from other donors' samples.

This chain links TRBV7-9 with TRBJ2-1; D not resolved. Germline V lookup: CDR1 SEHNR, CDR2 FQNEAQ (reference sequence). Trimming shortened V by 8 bases and J by 6 bases, and 14 bases separated the two germline ends. The CDR3 runs to 13 residues. CDR3: CASEELDINEQFF. The CDR3 nucleotides are TGTGCCAGCGAGGAGCTAGATATCAATGAGCAGTTCTTC.

The gene calls are TRBV2 and TRBJ1-5; D not certain. The CDR3 loop spans 14 amino acids. V was cut by 4 bases and J by 2 bases, with 9 bases left in between. Per the germline V gene, CDR1 is SNHLY and CDR2 is FYNNEI. CDR3 DNA sequence: TGTGCCAGCAGTGGCGTTCTGGGCAATCAGCCCCAGCATTTT. It translates to CASSGVLGNQPQHF.